This passage covers 31 T cell receptor beta chains from one sample sequenced in a study of cytomegalovirus exposure and HLA in healthy donors. Profiled with immunoSEQ multiplex PCR; TCRdb holds only in-frame clones, not every one. Altogether more than 250,000 clones are present, 87% being singletons, with the ten largest covering approximately 1.2%. Sequenced: PBMCs. The receptors shown here come from a woman in her 30s in good health and CMV-seropositive.

J is TRBJ2-7 and V is TRBV11-2, with TRBD1 matching 9 bases. The CDR3 loop spans 14 amino acids. Trimming cost V 6 bases and J 3 bases; bases outside gene matches: 6. Germline V gives CDR1 SGHAT, CDR2 FQNNGV. The CDR3: CASSSGTGRYEQYF. CDR3 sequence (DNA): TGTGCCAGCAGTTCCGGGACAGGGCGCTACGAGCAGTACTTC.

The chain employs TRBV25-1 and TRBJ2-7; 7 nucleotides align to TRBD2. Trimming took 4 bases from V and 6 from J; bases not matched to a gene: 3. CDR3 length: 12 residues. Germline-derived CDR1 and CDR2 are MGHDK and SYGVNS. CDR3 sequence (DNA): TGTGCCAGCAGTGGCGGGGGTCTCGAGCAGTACTTC. It is translated as CASSGGGLEQYF.

The CDR3 region is CASSSKPGLAGPITYEQYF. The CDR3 bases are TGTGCCAGCAGCTCAAAGCCGGGACTAGCGGGACCCATCACCTACGAGCAGTACTTC. The chain links TRBV7-3 to TRBJ2-7; 13 bases line up with TRBD2. The CDR3 runs to 19 residues. Germline V gene lookup returns CDR1 SGHTA and CDR2 FQGTGA. After removal of 4 bases from V and 2 bases from J, the junction contained 14 bases not matched to a gene.

V usage is TRBV19 and J usage is TRBJ1-5; D remains unclear. V lost 9 bases, J lost 4 bases, and 7 bases lay in between. The CDR3 consists of 11 residues. CDR1 LNHDA and CDR2 SQIVND come from the germline V gene (reference sequence). This CDR3 reads CARTENQPQHF. CDR3 nucleotide sequence: TGTGCCAGGACGGAAAATCAGCCCCAGCATTTT.

V usage is TRBV7-6 and J usage is TRBJ2-7, with unresolved D. The V end was cut by 2 bases, the J end by 4 bases, with 9 bases between. Germline V gene data show CDR1 as SGHVS and CDR2 as FNYEAQ. The CDR3 runs 13 residues. CDR3 nucleotides: TGTGCCAGCAGCTTAACGGATCAATACGAGCAGTACTTC. It specifies CASSLTDQYEQYF.

CDR3 bases: TGTGCCAGCAGCGAACCGGGACGAATAACTTCACCCCTCCACTTT. Translation gives CASSEPGRITSPLHF. The rearrangement uses TRBV7-2 and TRBJ1-6; possible D gene TRBD1, 5 bases. CDR1 is SGHTA and CDR2 is FQGNSA in the germline V gene. The CDR3 is made up of 15 amino acids. V lost 5 bases to trimming and J lost 9 bases, with 17 bases between them.

This rearrangement joins TRBV27 to TRBJ1-5, with 9 bases matching TRBD1. The CDR3 has 15 amino acids. Germline V gives CDR1 MNHEY, CDR2 SMNVEV (reference sequence). Trimming at V came to 7 bases and at J to 3 bases, leaving 7 bases not matched to a gene. CDR3 nucleotides: TGTGCCAGCAAAACCGGGACAGGGCACAATCAGCCCCAGCATTTT. Amino acids: CASKTGTGHNQPQHF.

The rearrangement joins TRBV25-1 to TRBJ1-1, with a weak D call TRBD1 (6 bases). V was clipped by 5 bases and J by 4 bases, with 14 bases between them. This CDR3 region has 14 residues. Germline assignment: CDR1 MGHDK and CDR2 SYGVNS. The CDR3 sequence is CASSLTGIGTEAFF. The CDR3 DNA follows: TGTGCCAGCAGTCTGACAGGAATTGGCACTGAAGCTTTCTTT.

The table lists this clone with many counts. The chain is built from TRBV7-9 and TRBJ2-1, with TRBD2 matching 15 bases. V trimming: 5 bases; J trimming: 7 bases; junction bases outside the gene matches: 9. The CDR3 has 17 residues. CDR1 is SEHNR, CDR2 FQNEAQ, per germline (reference sequence). DNA of the CDR3: TGTGCCAGCAGCACCCCTACCGGGACTAGCGGGGGGAATGAGCAGTTCTTC. Its protein product is CASSTPTGTSGGNEQFF.

This rearrangement joins TRBV28 to TRBJ1-6, with D possibly matching TRBD1 (5 bases). Germline assignment: CDR1 MDHEN and CDR2 SYDVKM. Trimming pared 3 bases from V and 6 bases from J, leaving 12 bases between. This CDR3 has 15 residues. CDR3 bases: TGTGCCAGCAGTTTGGACGGGAGGGGTAATTCACCCCTCCACTTT. Translation gives CASSLDGRGNSPLHF.

The gene calls are TRBV5-1 and TRBJ2-5; TRBD2 is a possible D gene (6 bases). Trimming took 4 bases from V and 3 from J, leaving 16 bases between them. Germline V lookup: CDR1 SGHRS, CDR2 YFSETQ. The CDR3 runs 15 residues. CDR3 sequence reads: CASSRLRGAKETQYF. In DNA, the CDR3 is TGCGCCAGCAGCCGCCTGCGGGGCGCTAAAGAGACCCAGTACTTC.

This rearrangement joins TRBV7-2 to TRBJ2-5; D remains ambiguous. The germline V gene encodes CDR1 SGHTA and CDR2 FQGNSA. The CDR3 runs to 13 residues. V was shortened by 4 bases and J by 0 bases, with 6 bases between the two germline ends. The CDR3 coding sequence is TGTGCCAGCAGCTACGCGTACCAAGAGACCCAGTACTTC. Amino acids: CASSYAYQETQYF.

This clone was detected only a few times. The chain combines TRBV5-1 with TRBJ1-2; D call uncertain. The CDR3 covers 15 residues. The germline V gene encodes CDR1 SGHRS and CDR2 YFSETQ. V lost 2 bases, J lost 4 bases, and 15 bases lay in between. The chain's CDR3 is CASSFSPDMVYGYTF. As DNA, the CDR3 is TGCGCCAGCAGCTTTTCCCCAGACATGGTCTATGGCTACACCTTC.

This clone was seen once. The gene calls are TRBV5-4 and TRBJ2-2, with D unresolved. The germline V gene has CDR1 SGHNT and CDR2 YYREEE (reference sequence). The CDR3 has 11 residues. V was cut by 2 bases and J by 7 bases, with 3 bases left in between. The CDR3 DNA is TGTGCCAGCAGCTTTAGCGGGGAGCTGTTTTTT. Its translation is CASSFSGELFF.

The chain employs TRBV6-1 and TRBJ2-7, with D perhaps TRBD2 (6 bases). V shed 3 bases and J shed 4 bases, with 13 bases lying between them. The CDR3 length is 14 residues. Germline V gene lookup returns CDR1 MNHNS and CDR2 SASEGT. This CDR3 reads CASSDGGAPYEQYF. CDR3 coding DNA: TGTGCCAGCAGTGATGGCGGGGCCCCTTACGAGCAGTACTTC.

The gene calls are TRBV2 and TRBJ2-2; D gene unclear. The CDR3 totals 11 residues. Looked up from germline, CDR1 is SNHLY and CDR2 is FYNNEI. V lost 7 bases and J lost 4, with 4 bases in between. For the CDR3, the DNA is TGTGCCAGCACAGGCACCGGGGAGCTGTTTTTT. Translated: CASTGTGELFF.

This chain connects TRBV6-1 to TRBJ1-2, with D possibly being TRBD1 (6 bases). V was trimmed by 3 bases and J by 4 bases, leaving 12 bases between them. Germline-derived CDR1 and CDR2 are MNHNS and SASEGT. The length of the CDR3 is 14 residues. The CDR3 DNA reads TGTGCCAGCAGTGATCACACAGGGTTCTATGGCTACACCTTC. It specifies CASSDHTGFYGYTF.

This clone was recorded only once. The chain links TRBV7-9 to TRBJ1-2; D might be TRBD1 (6 bases). The V end was cut by 5 bases, the J end by 4 bases, with 17 bases between. The length of the CDR3 is 15 residues. Per the germline V gene, CDR1 is SEHNR and CDR2 is FQNEAQ (reference sequence). For the CDR3, the DNA is TGTGCCAGCAGCCGACCGGAGGGACACGCCTATGGCTACACCTTC. This sequence encodes CASSRPEGHAYGYTF.

V is TRBV27 and J is TRBJ2-1, with 10 bases aligning to TRBD2. The germline gives CDR1 MNHEY, CDR2 SMNVEV (reference sequence). The CDR3 is 20 amino acids. V lost 5 bases to trimming and J lost 6 bases; unmatched junction nucleotides: 22. The chain's CDR3 is CASSPRVGTSAPRLINEQFF. The CDR3 bases are TGTGCCAGCAGTCCTAGGGTTGGGACTAGCGCCCCCCGCCTTATCAATGAGCAGTTCTTC.

The gene calls are TRBV6-5 and TRBJ2-7; 14 positions match TRBD2. Germline V gene sequence: CDR1 MNHEY, CDR2 SVGAGI. J was trimmed by 7 bases and V by 6 bases; bases with no gene match: 8. This CDR3 contains 15 residues. The CDR3: CASRAGLAGVWEQYF. The CDR3 DNA follows: TGTGCCAGCAGGGCGGGACTAGCGGGAGTTTGGGAGCAGTACTTC.

The gene calls are TRBV5-1 and TRBJ2-1, with D perhaps TRBD2 (6 bases). This CDR3 has 15 residues. Between the trimmed V and J ends, which lost 0 bases and 2 bases, there was a span of 9 bases. Looked up from germline, CDR1 is SGHRS and CDR2 is YFSETQ. The CDR3 nucleotides are TGCGCCAGCAGCTTGGGGCTAGCGCCCTACAATGAGCAGTTCTTC. Protein product: CASSLGLAPYNEQFF.

This clone has just one count. The J gene is TRBJ2-2, the V gene TRBV4-2; D uncertain. The CDR3 is 13 amino acids. Germline V gene sequence: CDR1 LGHNA, CDR2 YNFKEQ. The V end lost 0 bases, the J end lost 7 bases, and 6 bases lay between the germline ends. CDR3 nucleotide sequence: TGTGCCAGCAGCCAAGATCGAAGCGGGGAGCTGTTTTTT. It is translated as CASSQDRSGELFF.

This sequence joins TRBV9 and TRBJ2-7, with a possible D match to TRBD1 (6 bases). With 3 bases removed from V and 5 bases from J, the gap between germline ends came to 15 bases. The CDR3 is 14 residues long. The V gene's germline CDR1 is SGDLS and CDR2 YYNGEE. The CDR3 DNA sequence: TGTGCCAGCAGCGATCGTACAGGGTCTCACGAGCAGTACTTC. As protein: CASSDRTGSHEQYF.

The rearrangement joins TRBV5-1 to TRBJ2-3; 10 bases map to TRBD2. Germline V lookup: CDR1 SGHRS, CDR2 YFSETQ. The V segment lost 1 base and the J segment 0 bases; nucleotides outside the gene matches: 2. The CDR3 contains 16 residues. The CDR3 DNA reads TGCGCCAGCAGCTTGCCACTAGCGGGAAGCACAGATACGCAGTATTTT. It is translated as CASSLPLAGSTDTQYF.

The table lists this clone with a few counts. The chain is built from TRBV29-1 and TRBJ2-4, with D maybe TRBD1 (5 bases). CDR3 length: 11 amino acids. V lost 3 bases and J 6 bases, leaving 6 bases between the germline ends. Germline CDR1 SQVTM, CDR2 ANQGSEA. Here the CDR3 reads CSVEQGNIQYF. The CDR3 region has the DNA TGCAGCGTTGAGCAGGGAAACATTCAGTACTTC.

V gene TRBV11-2 combines with J gene TRBJ2-5; no definite D call. The V and J ends lost 4 bases and 4 bases respectively, with 7 bases between them. The CDR3 has 12 amino acids. CDR1 is SGHAT, CDR2 FQNNGV, per germline. The chain's CDR3 is CASSSLLETQYF. In DNA form, the CDR3 reads TGTGCCAGCAGCTCGTTACTAGAGACCCAGTACTTC.

The rearrangement joins TRBV28 to TRBJ2-1; tentative D call: TRBD1 (5 bases). V was shortened by 2 bases and J by 8 bases, with 10 bases between the two germline ends. In germline, CDR1 is MDHEN, CDR2 SYDVKM. The CDR3 is 13 amino acids. For the CDR3, the DNA is TGTGCCAGCAGTTTAGGGGCAGTCCATGAGCAGTTCTTC. It encodes CASSLGAVHEQFF.

This clone has just one count. This chain links TRBV9 with TRBJ2-7; D might be TRBD2 (7 bases). V gave up 0 bases and J gave up 5 bases, with 21 bases separating them. This CDR3 region has 17 residues. The germline V gene encodes CDR1 SGDLS and CDR2 YYNGEE. The CDR3 loop is CASSVGSWGGGPDEQYF. The DNA of the CDR3 is TGTGCCAGCAGCGTAGGGTCCTGGGGCGGGGGCCCGGACGAGCAGTACTTC.

V gene TRBV15 combines with J gene TRBJ2-1, with 9 nucleotides matching TRBD1. Germline V CDR1 and CDR2: LNHNV, YYDKDF (reference sequence). This CDR3 spans 16 amino acids. The trim removed 5 bases at V and 7 bases at J, leaving 12 bases unmatched. For the CDR3, the DNA is TGTGCCACCAGCGTGACGGACAGGGGTAGAGGGAATGAGCAGTTCTTC. Translated: CATSVTDRGRGNEQFF.

This chain connects TRBV4-1 to TRBJ2-7; 8 bases are a match to TRBD2. The ends lost 1 base at V and 5 bases at J; junction bases unmatched: 13. The CDR3 covers 17 residues. CDR1 and CDR2 (germline): MGHRA, YSYEKL. This chain's CDR3 is CASSQGGTRVSMNEQYF. CDR3 DNA sequence: TGCGCCAGCAGCCAAGGGGGGACTAGGGTATCCATGAACGAGCAGTACTTC.

About this clone itself: The same CDR3 can be traced to other DNA sequences in this sample. The chain combines TRBV2 with TRBJ2-3, with a tentative D call TRBD1 (6 bases). The V end was cut by 8 bases, the J end by 0 bases, with 12 bases between. The germline CDR1 and CDR2 sequences are SNHLY and FYNNEI. The CDR3 is 14 amino acids. CDR3 in amino acids: CASSWTASTDTQYF. CDR3 DNA: TGTGCCAGCTCCTGGACAGCTAGCACAGATACGCAGTATTTT.